The entry below describes one T cell receptor (beta chain). V shed 4 bases, J shed 3 bases, and the junction held 3 bases outside the gene matches. This CDR3 has 16 amino acids. Germline CDR1 LGHNA, CDR2 YNFKEQ. This sample was taken from a study of identical twins. Carrying unique molecular identifiers, the cDNA also gained a universal primer site through template switching. TCRdb re-analysed the 5' RACE reads in MiXCR, keeping a single row per CDR3 protein. The sample comprises around 1.7 million distinct CDR3 sequences, around 29% of which are singletons, and about 0.27% rests with the top ten. The chain is built from TRBV4-2 and TRBJ2-2; the match to TRBD2 covers 12 bases. This clonotype was sampled from a newborn girl in good health. Sequenced material: cord blood. CDR3 residues: CASSPRTSGDTGELFF. CDR3 bases: TGTGCCAGCAGCCCCCGGACTAGCGGGGACACCGGGGAGCTGTTTTTT.